This T cell receptor beta chain appears in the sequencing data of a study of vaccination effects on CD4 cells after COVID-19. Trimming left V 4 bases short and J 0 bases short, with 9 bases between. This CDR3 has 15 residues. Germline CDR1 reads SGHNT; CDR2 reads YENEEA. CD4+ T cells specific for antigen were expanded with viral peptide pools by the ViraFEST assay before sequencing. After more than 9 days in culture, the CD4+ T cells were isolated. Testing of the vaccine recipients showed negative nucleocapsid antibodies and no prior SARS-CoV-2 infection. Remarks on this clone: Its antigen is undetermined.

Overall study findings and caveats: Late post-vaccination, clones induced by infection and those induced by vaccine underwent marked clonal contraction.

Only in-frame clones appear in the TCRdb table, and some are missing; sequencing was by immunoSEQ multiplex PCR. The sample contains about 25,000 clones, roughly 70% of which appear only once. The sample consisted of CD4+ T cells from PBMCs cultured with HCoV-NL63 spike peptides, taken before COVID-19 vaccination. The genes are TRBV11-3 and TRBJ2-2; D perhaps matches TRBD1 (6 bases). This receptor was identified in a human donor who received a COVID-19 vaccine. This CDR3 is CASSSRGTNTGELFF. In DNA form, the CDR3 reads TGTGCCAGCAGCTCCAGGGGAACGAACACCGGGGAGCTGTTTTTT.